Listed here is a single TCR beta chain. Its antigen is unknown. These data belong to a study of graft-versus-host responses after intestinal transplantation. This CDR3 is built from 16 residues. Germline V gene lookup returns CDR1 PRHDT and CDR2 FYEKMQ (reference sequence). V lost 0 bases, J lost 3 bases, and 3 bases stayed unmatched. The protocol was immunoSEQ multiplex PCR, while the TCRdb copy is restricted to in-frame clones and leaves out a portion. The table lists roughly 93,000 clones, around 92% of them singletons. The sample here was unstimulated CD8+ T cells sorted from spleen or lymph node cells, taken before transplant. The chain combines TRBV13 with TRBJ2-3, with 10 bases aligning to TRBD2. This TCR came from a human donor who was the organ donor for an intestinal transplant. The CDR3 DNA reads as TGTGCCAGCAGCTTAGGGGCTAGCGGGGGTACAGATACGCAGTATTTT. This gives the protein CASSLGASGGTDTQYF.